This T cell receptor (beta chain) was found in a study of neoadjuvant anti-PD-1 for oral cavity cancer. Study summary: Nivolumab at 3 mg/kg was mostly given biweekly, three to four doses, pre-surgery. Study-wide points: Post-nivolumab, blood T cell clonality was significantly elevated in non-responders.

Generated by immunoSEQ multiplex PCR, the TCRdb table keeps only in-frame clones and is missing some. Of approximately 43,000 clones listed, about three quarters were seen once; the top ten hold approximately 5%. Worth noting for this clone: Its antigen is not identified.

This sample's time point: after neoadjuvant nivolumab, at surgical resection. The CDR3 totals 16 residues. The V gene's germline CDR1 is SGHVS and CDR2 FQNEAQ. V gave up 4 bases and J gave up 1 base; unmatched junction bases: 10. The clonotype comes from a person aged 35 to 85 with oral cavity squamous cell carcinoma. The V and J genes are TRBV7-8 and TRBJ2-7; the match to TRBD1 covers 7 bases. Sequenced here: PBMCs, sampled after nivolumab (anti-PD-1) treatment. DNA of the CDR3: TGTGCCAGCAGCTCCCCGGGCTCAGGGGGTTCCTACGAGCAGTACTTC. Amino acid sequence: CASSSPGSGGSYEQYF. Full variable domain (missing parts from reference TRBV7-8 and TRBJ2-7): GAGVSQSPRYKVAKRGQDVALRCDPISGHVSLFWYQQALGQGPEFLTYFQNEAQLDKSGLPSDRFFAERPEGSVSTLKIQRTQQEDSAVYLCASSSPGSGGSYEQYFGPGTRLTVT.